This TCR beta chain is drawn from a study of neurological immune-mediated disorders. Every sequencing run produced over 160 million TCR-beta sequences, and the sequences from any one run covered 15-18 subjects. TCRdb processed the 5' RACE reads anew with MiXCR; each CDR3 protein has one entry. The profile covers about 35,000 distinct CDR3 sequences, with 3% to 4% appearing a single time and approximately 2.2% taken by the ten largest. This clonotype was observed a few times. The sample comprised PBMCs. The clonotype originates from a man aged 25-45 years with multiple sclerosis.

The CDR3 reads CASSPGDTEAFF. Written as DNA, the CDR3 is TGCGCCAGCAGTCCAGGGGACACTGAAGCTTTCTTT. The chain recombines TRBV5-1 with TRBJ1-1; maybe TRBD1 (6 bases). Trimming pared 5 bases from V and 3 bases from J, leaving 8 bases between. The CDR3 sequence is 12 residues long. Per germline, CDR1 SGHRS and CDR2 YFSETQ.